This paragraph covers one T cell receptor (beta chain) sequence. The sample belongs to a study of blood T cell repertoires in COVID-19. Study-level information: The United States, Italy and Spain provided the acute and convalescent COVID-19 samples.

CDR3 length: 15 residues. CDR1 is SGHRS, CDR2 YFSETQ, per germline. V was shortened by 1 base and J by 2 bases, with 10 bases between the two germline ends. As originally analysed: From reference gene primer amplification, estimates of nucleated cell counts were derived. Method: immunoSEQ multiplex PCR; TCRdb's copy keeps in-frame clones and lacks some. V and J calls and clone size are given by that table; D and trimming were obtained from the DNA. The data hold approximately 100,000 clones, with about 87% observed a single time. The receptor's source is a woman in her forties or fifties with acute or convalescent COVID-19. Sequenced sample: peripheral blood. This rearrangement joins TRBV5-1 to TRBJ1-3; no definite D call. CDR3 in DNA: TGCGCCAGCAGCTTGAGGCGGAGTGCTGGAAACACCATATATTTT. It yields the protein CASSLRRSAGNTIYF.